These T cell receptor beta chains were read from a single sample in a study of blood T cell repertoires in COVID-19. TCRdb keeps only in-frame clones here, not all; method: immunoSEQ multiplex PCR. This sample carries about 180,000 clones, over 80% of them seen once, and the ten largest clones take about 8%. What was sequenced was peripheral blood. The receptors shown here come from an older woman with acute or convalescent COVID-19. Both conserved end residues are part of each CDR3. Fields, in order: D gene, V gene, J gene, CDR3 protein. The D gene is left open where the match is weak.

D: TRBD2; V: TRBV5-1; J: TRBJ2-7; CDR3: CASSFSPSNGGSYEQYF
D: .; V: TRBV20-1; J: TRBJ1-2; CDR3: CSAIRRYGYTF
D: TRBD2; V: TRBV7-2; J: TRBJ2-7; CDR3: CASSSVAGVYYEQYF
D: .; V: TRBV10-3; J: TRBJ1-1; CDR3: CAISEGGGLNTEAFF
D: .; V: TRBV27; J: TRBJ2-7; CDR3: CASSPRRHDEQYF
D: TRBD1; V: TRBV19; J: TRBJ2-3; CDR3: CASSVQILRGHGDTQYF
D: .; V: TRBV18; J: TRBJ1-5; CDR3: CASSPGGGQPQHF
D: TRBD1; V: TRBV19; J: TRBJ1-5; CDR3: CASSIAKTGGLYSNQPQHF
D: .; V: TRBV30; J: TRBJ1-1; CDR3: CAWSVKYTKRNTEAFF
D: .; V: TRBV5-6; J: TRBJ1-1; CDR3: CASSLGRRGTEAFF
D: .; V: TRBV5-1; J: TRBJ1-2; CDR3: CASSATGNNYGYTF
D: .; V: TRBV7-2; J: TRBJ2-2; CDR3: CASSSRGWGTGELFF
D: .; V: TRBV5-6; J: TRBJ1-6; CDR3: CASSSGTLGSPLHF
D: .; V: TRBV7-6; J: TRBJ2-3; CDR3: CASSLAFAMGGDTQYF
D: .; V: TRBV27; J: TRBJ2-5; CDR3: CASSLSAGFETQYF
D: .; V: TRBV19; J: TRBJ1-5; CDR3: CASSRSFSPQLQPQHF
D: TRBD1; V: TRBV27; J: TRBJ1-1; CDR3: CASSFSPRTGGSEAFF
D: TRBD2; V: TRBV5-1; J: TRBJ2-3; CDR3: CASSLEASGAGDTQYF